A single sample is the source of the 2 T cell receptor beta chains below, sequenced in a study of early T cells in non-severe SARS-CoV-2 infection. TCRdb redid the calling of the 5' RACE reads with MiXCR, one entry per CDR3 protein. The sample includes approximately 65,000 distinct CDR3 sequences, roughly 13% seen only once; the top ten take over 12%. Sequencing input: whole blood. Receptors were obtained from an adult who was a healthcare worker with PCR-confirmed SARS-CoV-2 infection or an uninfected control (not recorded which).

The CDR3 loop reads CASSYYPGLSYNEQFF. The CDR3 DNA sequence: TGTGCCAGCAGTTACTATCCGGGACTTTCATACAATGAGCAGTTCTTC. The rearrangement links TRBV6-2 or TRBV6-3 to TRBJ2-1, with a possible D match to TRBD2 (6 bases). The CDR3 contains 16 residues. Germline-derived CDR1 and CDR2 are MNHEY and SVGEGT. The germline V and J ends were trimmed by 1 base and 4 bases, with 14 bases remaining between them.

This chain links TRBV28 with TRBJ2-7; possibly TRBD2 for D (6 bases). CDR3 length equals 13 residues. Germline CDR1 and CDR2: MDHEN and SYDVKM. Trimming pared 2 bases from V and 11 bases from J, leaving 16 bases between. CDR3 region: CASSLTQRELEYF. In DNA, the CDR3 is TGTGCCAGCAGTTTAACCCAACGGGAGCTTGAGTACTTC.